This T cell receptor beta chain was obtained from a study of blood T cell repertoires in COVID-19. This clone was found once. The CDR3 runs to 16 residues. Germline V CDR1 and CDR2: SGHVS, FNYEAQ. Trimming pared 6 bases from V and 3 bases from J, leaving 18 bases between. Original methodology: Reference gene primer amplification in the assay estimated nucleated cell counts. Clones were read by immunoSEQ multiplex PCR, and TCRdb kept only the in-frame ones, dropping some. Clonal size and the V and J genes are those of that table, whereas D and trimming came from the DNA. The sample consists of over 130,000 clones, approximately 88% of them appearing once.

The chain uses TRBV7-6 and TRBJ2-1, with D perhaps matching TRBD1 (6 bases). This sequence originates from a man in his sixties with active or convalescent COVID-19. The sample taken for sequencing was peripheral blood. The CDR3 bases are TGTGCCAGCAGGCTAAACGACAGGAACAACTACAATGAGCAGTTCTTC. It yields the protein CASRLNDRNNYNEQFF.